The source of this T cell receptor beta chain is a study of OX40 agonist ivuxolimab in advanced cancers. Study-wide background: Three individuals attained partial responses, comprising one hepatocellular carcinoma case and two cutaneous melanoma cases.

Repertoires were generated with immunoSEQ multiplex PCR, while TCRdb's copy carries only in-frame clones and drops some. Of 100,000 to 110,000 clones listed, roughly 90% are singletons. V was clipped by 2 bases and J by 3 bases; unmatched bases: 6. The CDR3 runs 15 residues. Germline values: CDR1 SGHTA, CDR2 FQGNSA. Sequences were derived from CD4+ or CD8+ T cells sorted from blood, sampled in a trial of the OX40 agonist ivuxolimab. The chain employs TRBV7-2 and TRBJ2-7; TRBD2 matches 8 bases. The source of this sequence is an adult with an advanced solid tumor such as melanoma, head and neck, liver or kidney cancer. The CDR3 DNA sequence: TGTGCCAGCAGCTTACGCCCGGGACTAGTCTACGAGCAGTACTTC. This codes for CASSLRPGLVYEQYF.